This T cell receptor (beta chain) was observed in a study of blood T cell repertoires in COVID-19. Background on the study: Samples representing acute and convalescent COVID-19 were sourced from the United States, Italy and Spain.

Libraries were prepared by immunoSEQ multiplex PCR; TCRdb keeps only in-frame clonotypes and omits some of them. The repertoire includes 650,000 to 800,000 clones, 85% to 90% of them detected once, and roughly 0.25% sits in the top ten. The CDR3 length is 17 residues. CDR1 is PRHDT and CDR2 is FYEKMQ in the germline V gene (reference sequence). The ends were cut back, 4 bases at V and 0 bases at J, with 16 bases in the middle. This clone has more than one count but fewer than ten. V is TRBV13 and J is TRBJ1-3; D is perhaps TRBD1 (6 bases). This TCR derives from a woman aged 18-30 years with acute or convalescent COVID-19. Material for sequencing was peripheral blood. For the CDR3, the DNA is TGTGCCAGCAGCTGGACAGACAGAACCTTCTCTGGAAACACCATATATTTT. Translated: CASSWTDRTFSGNTIYF.